The clone carrying this TCR beta chain was observed a handful of times. These data originate in a study of blood T cell repertoires in COVID-19. Per the study methods: Using reference gene primer amplification, nucleated cell counts were estimated. Sequencing was performed with immunoSEQ multiplex PCR; in TCRdb, only in-frame clones are kept and a portion is missing. Clone size and V and J calls were adopted from that table, with D and trimming inferred from the DNA. The sample shows roughly 70,000 clones, 85% to 90% of them seen only once. The sequencing sample was made of peripheral blood. This TCR was recovered from a woman older than 75 with active COVID-19.

The CDR3 spells CASRPTAGELYEQYF. The CDR3, as DNA: TGCGCCAGCAGACCCACAGCGGGAGAGCTCTACGAGCAGTACTTC. The genes are TRBV5-1 and TRBJ2-7; 8 bases fit TRBD2. V shed 5 bases, J shed 3 bases, and the junction held 10 bases outside the gene matches. The V gene's germline CDR1 is SGHRS and CDR2 YFSETQ. The CDR3 contains 15 residues.